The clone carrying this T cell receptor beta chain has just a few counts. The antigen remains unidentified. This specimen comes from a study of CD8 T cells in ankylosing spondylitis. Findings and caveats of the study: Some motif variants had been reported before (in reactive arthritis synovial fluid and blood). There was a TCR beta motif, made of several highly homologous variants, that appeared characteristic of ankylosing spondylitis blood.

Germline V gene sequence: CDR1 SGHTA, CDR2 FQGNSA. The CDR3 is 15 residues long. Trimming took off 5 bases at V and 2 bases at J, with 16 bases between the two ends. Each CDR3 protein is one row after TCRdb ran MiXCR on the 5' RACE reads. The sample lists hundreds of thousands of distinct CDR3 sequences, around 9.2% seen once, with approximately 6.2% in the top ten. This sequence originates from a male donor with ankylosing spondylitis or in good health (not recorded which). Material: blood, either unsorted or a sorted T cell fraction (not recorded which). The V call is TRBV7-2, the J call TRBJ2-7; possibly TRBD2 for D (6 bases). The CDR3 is CASSEGLDKTYEQYF. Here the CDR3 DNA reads TGTGCCAGCAGCGAGGGACTTGACAAAACCTACGAGCAGTACTTC.